What follows is one T cell receptor (beta chain) and its context. Its specificity is not known. Unique molecular identifiers featured in how the TCRbeta library was prepared. Via MiXCR, TCRdb re-called the PCR reads, giving one row per CDR3 protein. The repertoire holds around 370,000 distinct CDR3 sequences, with around 16% as singletons. The data derive from a study of T-cell reconstitution after alpha-beta-depleted transplantation in children. General observations from the study: The study traced high day-60 TCRbeta diversity in some patients to surviving recipient T cells and thymic progenitors. Several hundred expanded graft clones reportedly supplied alpha-beta T cells about two months after transplant. T-cell numbers and diversity one year post-transplant derived largely from freshly generated T cells.

Deletions cut 2 bases from V and 0 bases from J, with 14 bases between. This CDR3 has 17 amino acids. Germline loops: CDR1 SNHLY, CDR2 FYNNEI. V usage is TRBV2 and J usage is TRBJ2-4; D not resolved. This specimen consisted of PBMCs, mostly from graft donor cells, obtained 360 days after TCRalphabeta/CD19-depleted stem cell transplant. The receptor was derived from a male patient between 2 and 15 years old who had a stem cell transplant for acute lymphoblastic leukemia, so the T cells may come from the graft donor. The CDR3 nucleotides read TGTGCCAGCAGTGAAAGCCCAGCTCGACTAGCCAAAAACATTCAGTACTTC. It encodes CASSESPARLAKNIQYF.